The 28 T cell receptor beta chains below were found in one sample sequenced in a study of blood T cell repertoires in COVID-19. Measured with immunoSEQ multiplex PCR; TCRdb has only the in-frame clones, and not every one. The sample lists 150,000 to 200,000 clones; 65% to 90% were seen once. Sequencing was done on a sample of PBMCs or T cells enriched from blood (not recorded which). Receptors were obtained from a middle-aged man who had recovered from COVID-19.

CDR3 residues: CASGSDGRVRENEQFF. CDR3 nucleotide sequence: TGTGCCAGCGGATCCGACGGGAGGGTGAGGGAAAATGAGCAGTTCTTC. The gene calls are TRBV27 and TRBJ2-1; 8 bases are a match to TRBD2. V lost 8 bases and J lost 7; bases outside the gene matches: 16. CDR3 length: 16 amino acids. CDR1 is MNHEY, CDR2 SMNVEV, per germline (reference sequence).

The gene calls are TRBV27 and TRBJ2-6, with 10 bases lining up with TRBD1. Germline lookup yields CDR1 MNHEY and CDR2 SMNVEV (reference sequence). V lost 5 bases and J lost 2; bases outside the gene matches: 9. The CDR3 has 18 amino acids. CDR3 DNA sequence: TGTGCCAGCAGTCCGACAGGGGGCATTAACACTGGGGCCAACGTCCTGACTTTC. Translated, it gives CASSPTGGINTGANVLTF.

The V call is TRBV6-2 or TRBV6-3, the J call TRBJ2-1; 10 bases are shared with TRBD2. V shed 2 bases, J shed 8 bases, and the junction held 6 bases outside the gene matches. The CDR3 totals 15 residues. CDR1 MNHEY and CDR2 SVGEGT come from the germline V gene. CDR3 DNA sequence: TGTGCCAGCAGTTACCTTACTAGCGGGATATATGAGCAGTTCTTC. It translates to CASSYLTSGIYEQFF.

The rearrangement uses TRBV6-5 and TRBJ1-5, with D possibly matching TRBD1 (5 bases). This CDR3 is built from 15 residues. V was trimmed by 7 bases and J by 0 bases, leaving 13 bases between them. From germline, CDR1 is MNHEY and CDR2 SVGAGI. The DNA of the CDR3 is TGTGCCAGCACCGTGGGGGGGAATAGCAATCAGCCCCAGCATTTT. This codes for CASTVGGNSNQPQHF.

This clone turned up a few times. The CDR3 sequence: CASSLQGRGGELFF. The CDR3 nucleotides are TGTGCCAGCAGCCTACAGGGAAGGGGCGGGGAGCTGTTTTTT. The chain joins TRBV7-9 to TRBJ2-2, with D possibly TRBD1 on 6 matching bases. V shed 5 bases and J shed 7 bases, with 14 bases lying between them. This CDR3 contains 14 residues. Germline-derived CDR1 and CDR2 are SEHNR and FQNEAQ (reference sequence).

A few counts support this clone. The rearrangement joins TRBV18 to TRBJ1-1; D call uncertain. This CDR3 has 13 amino acids. Between the trimmed V and J ends, which lost 5 bases and 0 bases, there was a span of 7 bases. CDR1 and CDR2 from the germline V gene are KGHSH and LQKENI. The CDR3: CASSVTVNTEAFF. The DNA of the CDR3 is TGTGCCAGCTCAGTTACAGTGAACACTGAAGCTTTCTTT. Full variable domain (rest looked up from reference TRBV18 and TRBJ1-1): NAGVMQNPRHLVRRRGQEARLRCSPMKGHSHVYWYRQLPEEGLKFMVYLQKENIIDESGMPKERFSAEFPKEGPSILRIQQVVRGDSAAYFCASSVTVNTEAFFGQGTRLTVV.

This clone showed up just once. The chain combines TRBV5-4 with TRBJ2-5, with 11 bases fitting TRBD2. The V and J ends lost 2 bases and 2 bases, in that order; junction bases with no gene match: 5. Germline V gives CDR1 SGHNT, CDR2 YYREEE (reference sequence). CDR3 length: 16 residues. CDR3 sequence reads: CASSFDLAGGQETQYF. CDR3 in DNA: TGTGCCAGCAGCTTTGATCTAGCGGGAGGACAAGAGACCCAGTACTTC.

The genes are TRBV7-6 and TRBJ1-2; 7 bases fit TRBD1. The germline V gene has CDR1 SGHVS and CDR2 FNYEAQ. Germline trimming cut 1 base from V and 4 bases from J; bases unmatched to any gene: 3. This CDR3 contains 14 residues. This CDR3 is CASSLDPGGYGYTF. The CDR3 DNA follows: TGTGCCAGCAGCTTAGATCCAGGGGGCTATGGCTACACCTTC.

This clone was observed a few times. The gene calls are TRBV7-2 and TRBJ2-2; 10 bases map to TRBD2. Germline V gene lookup returns CDR1 SGHTA and CDR2 FQGNSA. The CDR3 contains 17 residues. The ends lost 4 bases at V and 6 bases at J; junction bases unmatched: 11. The CDR3 here is CASSSELLAGVSGELFF. CDR3 in DNA: TGTGCCAGCAGCTCGGAACTGCTAGCGGGAGTCTCCGGGGAGCTGTTTTTT. Full variable domain (missing parts from reference TRBV7-2 and TRBJ2-2): GAGVSQSPSNKVTEKGKDVELRCDPISGHTALYWYRQSLGQGLEFLIYFQGNSAPDKSGLPSDRFSAERTGGSVSTLTIQRTQQEDSAVYLCASSSELLAGVSGELFFGEGSRLTVL.

The chain has TRBV4-3 and TRBJ1-2, with D possibly TRBD1 on 6 matching bases. The length of the CDR3 is 14 residues. The V gene's germline CDR1 is LGHNA and CDR2 YSLEER. The V end was cut by 0 bases, the J end by 8 bases, with 13 bases between. The CDR3 coding sequence is TGCGCCAGCAGCCAAGATTCAGGGGCCGGCGGCTACACCTTC. Residues: CASSQDSGAGGYTF.

This clone was found once. The chain uses TRBV28 and TRBJ1-4, with a tentative D call TRBD1 (6 bases). In germline, CDR1 is MDHEN, CDR2 SYDVKM. CDR3 size: 14 residues. Trimming took 2 bases from V and 8 from J, leaving 12 bases between them. CDR3 sequence reads: CASSLIGGNEKLFF. The DNA for the CDR3 is TGTGCCAGCAGTTTAATAGGGGGAAACGAAAAACTGTTTTTT.

The V gene is TRBV28, the J gene TRBJ2-7, with 7 bases aligning to TRBD2. Germline CDR1 and CDR2: MDHEN and SYDVKM. There are 14 residues in the CDR3. V lost 8 bases to trimming and J lost 0 bases; unmatched junction nucleotides: 7. The CDR3 sequence is CASRRSGVSYEQYF. Here the CDR3 DNA reads TGTGCCAGCCGGAGGAGCGGGGTCTCCTACGAGCAGTACTTC.

This chain's CDR3 is CASSEGTGKDEQYF. The CDR3 DNA reads as TGTGCCAGCAGCGAAGGGACAGGGAAGGACGAGCAGTACTTC. The gene calls are TRBV9 and TRBJ2-7; 9 bases agree with TRBD1. CDR3 length: 14 amino acids. The trim removed 3 bases at V and 5 bases at J, leaving 6 bases unmatched. Germline V gene lookup returns CDR1 SGDLS and CDR2 YYNGEE.

The chain links TRBV3-1 (or the pseudogene TRBV3-2) to TRBJ2-3, with 7 bases lining up with TRBD2. Germline assignment: CDR1 LGHDT and CDR2 YNNKEL (reference sequence). The length of the CDR3 is 17 residues. V was clipped by 0 bases and J by 4 bases; unmatched bases: 10. CDR3 region: CASSQDHPGRLADTQYF. CDR3 nucleotide sequence: TGTGCCAGCAGCCAAGATCATCCCGGGAGGCTCGCAGATACGCAGTATTTT.

V gene TRBV6-5 combines with J gene TRBJ2-3; possibly TRBD1 for D (6 bases). The V and J ends lost 2 bases and 3 bases respectively, with 9 bases between them. The CDR3 runs to 14 residues. The germline V gene encodes CDR1 MNHEY and CDR2 SVGAGI. CDR3 residues: CASSYEGTTDTQYF. The CDR3 nucleotides are TGTGCCAGCAGTTACGAGGGGACAACAGATACGCAGTATTTT.

This clone was counted a few times. J is TRBJ1-5 and V is TRBV6-5; 7 bases align to TRBD1. Germline loops: CDR1 MNHEY, CDR2 SVGAGI. J lost 7 bases, V lost 5 bases, and 8 bases had no gene match. CDR3 length equals 14 residues. CDR3 sequence (DNA): TGTGCCAGCAGTAGCGGACAGGCAAGCCAGCCCCAGCATTTT. This sequence encodes CASSSGQASQPQHF.

This sequence joins TRBV7-9 and TRBJ2-2, with D possibly being TRBD2 (5 bases). The CDR3 has 13 amino acids. Trimming took 11 bases from V and 0 from J, leaving 10 bases between them. Germline loops: CDR1 SEHNR, CDR2 FQNEAQ (reference sequence). The CDR3 region has the DNA TGTGCCGCGGGCAGGCCGAACACCGGGGAGCTGTTTTTT. Translated, it gives CAAGRPNTGELFF.

The chain is built from TRBV19 and TRBJ1-2; D ambiguous. CDR1 is LNHDA and CDR2 is SQIVND in the germline V gene (reference sequence). The length of the CDR3 is 13 residues. V was pared by 9 bases and J by 3 bases, with 14 bases between. CDR3 in amino acids: CASESQAYYGYTF. For the CDR3, the DNA is TGTGCCAGCGAATCTCAGGCTTACTATGGCTACACCTTC. The entire variable domain, with the rest obtained from reference TRBV19 and TRBJ1-2, is as follows: DGGITQSPKYLFRKEGQNVTLSCEQNLNHDAMYWYRQDPGQGLRLIYYSQIVNDFQKGDIAEGYSVSREKKESFPLTVTSAQKNPTAFYLCASESQAYYGYTFGSGTRLTVV.

The chain links TRBV5-4 to TRBJ1-3, with D hard to call. The CDR3 spans 13 residues. The V and J ends lost 9 bases and 1 base respectively, with 11 bases between them. Germline lookup yields CDR1 SGHNT and CDR2 YYREEE (reference sequence). CDR3 nucleotide sequence: TGTGCCACATCTTCGAGATCTGGAAACACCATATATTTT. This encodes CATSSRSGNTIYF.

The CDR3 coding sequence is TGTGCCAGCAGATTCGGGACAGGGGAAGGCGAGCAGTACTTC. The encoded protein is CASRFGTGEGEQYF. The rearrangement joins TRBV13 to TRBJ2-7; TRBD1 matches at 10 bases. V gave up 6 bases and J gave up 6 bases; unmatched junction bases: 8. Germline-derived CDR1 and CDR2 are PRHDT and FYEKMQ (reference sequence). CDR3 length: 14 residues. Variable domain in full (rest from reference TRBV13 and TRBJ2-7): AAGVIQSPRHLIKEKRETATLKCYPIPRHDTVYWYQQGPGQDPQFLISFYEKMQSDKGSIPDRFSAQQFSDYHSELNMSSLELGDSALYFCASRFGTGEGEQYFGPGTRLTVT.

The chain is built from TRBV2 and TRBJ2-2, with D maybe TRBD1 (6 bases). Germline assignment: CDR1 SNHLY and CDR2 FYNNEI. Trimming shortened V by 11 bases and J by 2 bases, and 15 bases separated the two germline ends. The length of the CDR3 is 14 residues. The CDR3 is CAGRAGVNTGELFF. DNA for the CDR3: TGTGCCGGCCGGGCAGGGGTTAACACCGGGGAGCTGTTTTTT.

The chain uses TRBV19 and TRBJ2-1; 10 bases agree with TRBD2. Trimming at V came to 5 bases and at J to 1 base, leaving 14 bases not matched to a gene. This CDR3 comprises 19 residues. Germline loops: CDR1 LNHDA, CDR2 SQIVND (reference sequence). The CDR3 bases are TGTGCCAGTAGTGAAAACCCTAGCGGGAGTTGGAGTTCCTACAATGAGCAGTTCTTC. As protein: CASSENPSGSWSSYNEQFF.

This clone has at least ten counts. V usage is TRBV6-5 and J usage is TRBJ1-2; the D gene is possibly TRBD1 (5 bases). V lost 0 bases to trimming and J lost 5 bases, with 13 bases between them. Germline V gene sequence: CDR1 MNHEY, CDR2 SVGAGI. CDR3 length equals 15 residues. CDR3 nucleotide sequence: TGTGCCAGCAGTTACTCAGACCAGGGTCGGTATGGCTACACCTTC. The encoded protein is CASSYSDQGRYGYTF.

The rearrangement links TRBV2 to TRBJ1-4; D is uncertain. Germline CDR1 and CDR2: SNHLY and FYNNEI. Trimming took 1 base from V and 17 from J, leaving 17 bases between them. CDR3 length equals 13 residues. CDR3 DNA: TGTGCCAGCAGTGAAGGGGCCGAAACGGACTGTTTTTTT. This codes for CASSEGAETDCFF.

This clone showed up just once. The gene calls are TRBV10-3 and TRBJ1-5; D not resolved. Trimming shortened V by 4 bases and J by 7 bases, and 8 bases separated the two germline ends. This CDR3 is 12 amino acids long. Germline V CDR1 and CDR2: ENHRY, SYGVKD. The CDR3 region is CAISGTGQPQHF. For the CDR3, the DNA is TGTGCCATCAGTGGCACGGGGCAGCCCCAGCATTTT.

The rearrangement uses TRBV5-1 and TRBJ2-5; D remains unclear. Germline CDR1 SGHRS, CDR2 YFSETQ. This CDR3 has 13 residues. V lost 4 bases, J lost 2 bases, and 9 bases lay in between. The CDR3 bases are TGCGCCAGCAGCAGAGAACAGCAAGAGACCCAGTACTTC. This translates into CASSREQQETQYF.

The chain joins TRBV6-6 to TRBJ1-1; the D gene is possibly TRBD1 (6 bases). V lost 0 bases and J lost 7, with 9 bases in between. Germline V CDR1 and CDR2: MNHNY, SVGAGI (reference sequence). The CDR3 length is 13 residues. CDR3 sequence: CASSYSLGGEAFF. Written as DNA, the CDR3 is TGTGCCAGCAGTTACTCCTTAGGGGGTGAAGCTTTCTTT.

J is TRBJ2-7 and V is TRBV6-5, with 8 bases matching TRBD2. This CDR3 is built from 14 residues. J was trimmed by 0 bases and V by 5 bases; bases with no gene match: 3. Per germline, CDR1 MNHEY and CDR2 SVGAGI. CDR3 loop: CASSPGRASYEQYV. The CDR3 DNA sequence: TGTGCCAGCAGTCCCGGGAGGGCCTCCTACGAGCAGTACGTC.